The clone carrying this T cell receptor (beta chain) was observed a handful of times. Its target is unknown. The germline gives CDR1 SGHAT, CDR2 FQNNGV. J was trimmed by 5 bases and V by 2 bases; bases with no gene match: 8. The CDR3 runs to 15 residues. This sample was taken from a study of blood T cells in healthy people across ages. Notes on the study in general: Donors of long life had a larger count of naive CD4+ cells and greater diversity than aged donors.

Alongside a J-beta primer mix, a sample-barcoded 5' primer served in a second PCR lasting about 7 to 11 cycles. TCRdb reprocessed the 5' RACE reads via MiXCR and lists one record per CDR3 protein. The sample lists roughly 1.5 million distinct CDR3 sequences; 42% were seen once. The rearrangement links TRBV11-2 to TRBJ1-1, with TRBD1 identical over 7 bases. The origin of this receptor is a woman in her late teens or twenties in good health. Specimen: blood. CDR3 loop: CASSLIQGRGTEAFF. The CDR3 DNA sequence: TGTGCCAGCAGCTTAATACAGGGGCGAGGGACTGAAGCTTTCTTT.